The sequence of this T cell receptor beta chain was determined in a study of a mutant IDH1 vaccine in newly diagnosed glioma. Study background: Patients, over weeks 1, 3, 5, 7, 11, 15, 19 and 23, received a total of eight vaccinations.

Deletions cut 2 bases from V and 0 bases from J, with 10 bases between. The germline gives CDR1 MNHEY, CDR2 SVGAGI. CDR3 length: 15 residues. TCRdb's copy holds only in-frame clones and misses some; the assay was immunoSEQ multiplex PCR. The table lists 60,000 to 85,000 clones, around 85% of them singletons. A word on this clone: Its specificity is not known.

Time point given: week 23, last vaccination. Every single dose of the vaccine, 300 ug of mutant IDH1 20-mer peptide, came with topical imiquimod. The clonotype comes from a woman aged 45 to 65 with glioma. This chain joins TRBV6-5 and TRBJ2-5; D gene ambiguous. Source: PBMCs, taken from a glioma patient whose treatment included an IDH1 peptide vaccine. CDR3 nucleotide sequence: TGTGCCAGCAGTTACCGAACGAATAACCAAGAGACCCAGTACTTC. Its translation is CASSYRTNNQETQYF.